This T cell receptor beta chain is drawn from a study of T cells in Graves' hyperthyroidism and ophthalmopathy. Per the germline V gene, CDR1 is MNHEY and CDR2 is SVGEGT. The CDR3 consists of 12 residues. The germline V and J ends were trimmed by 5 bases and 5 bases, with 9 bases remaining between them. Amplification targeted TCR beta CDR3 regions from RNA transcripts. When the TCR CDR3 underwent first-round RT-PCR, the HTBI primer set was used. One entry per CDR3 protein results from TCRdb running MiXCR on the multiplex PCR reads. The top ten hold roughly 6.2% of the sample, which has roughly 580,000 distinct CDR3 sequences, approximately 13% seen once. This clonotype was seen repeatedly, ten times or more. Blood from later-ophthalmopathy patients was taken at first hyperthyroidism diagnosis.

Sample: blood. The clonotype comes from a young woman with Graves' hyperthyroidism that later progressed to Graves' ophthalmopathy. J is TRBJ1-1 and V is TRBV6-2 or TRBV6-3; D may be TRBD1 (6 bases). The chain's CDR3 is CASSRQETEAFF. CDR3 in DNA: TGTGCCAGCAGTCGACAGGAGACTGAAGCTTTCTTT.